Included here is one T cell receptor beta chain sequence, with context. Its antigen remains unknown. This specimen belongs to a study of cytomegalovirus exposure and HLA in healthy donors. On the study more broadly: Roughly four fifths of approximately 400 genotyped donors fell in the Caucasian-associated ancestry cluster. Findings and caveats of the study: Being indistinguishable, some V segments were excluded, TRBV6-2 and TRBV6-3 among them. Several of the most significant clusters appeared linked to common viral pathogens, based on a later analysis. With later analysis, a missense DCLRE1C variant became linked to TCR beta V- and J-gene trimming.

V gave up 2 bases and J gave up 3 bases, with 10 bases separating them. Germline CDR1 and CDR2: LNHNV and YYDKDF (reference sequence). The CDR3 consists of 14 residues. A multiplex PCR was run with 60 Vbeta primers and 13 Jbeta primers. Using immunoSEQ multiplex PCR, the repertoire was profiled, and TCRdb retains in-frame clones only, with some absent. The table shows 200,000 to 250,000 clones, with 70% to 85% occurring only once. The receptor was isolated from a girl aged 2-10 years in good health and CMV-seronegative. This rearrangement joins TRBV15 to TRBJ1-2; D is ambiguous. Sequenced: PBMCs. Written as DNA, the CDR3 is TGTGCCACCAGCAGACCTGGGCGAGACTATGGCTACACCTTC. Its protein is CATSRPGRDYGYTF.